The clone carrying this T cell receptor beta chain was seen at least ten times. This entry is derived from a study of molecular identifiers for immune sequencing clone quantification. On the study more broadly: Four of five splits of RNA from about 19,000 or 110,000 naive CD8 cells were sequenced in replicates.

CDR1 and CDR2 (germline): MGHRA, YSYEKL. Losses at the gene ends were 1 base for V and 10 bases for J; bases not matched to a gene: 22. The CDR3 is 18 amino acids. The CD8+CD4-CCR7+CD45RA+ phenotype defined the sorted naive CD8 T cells. Bulk libraries came from a prior protocol with listed TCR primers. MiXCR was run by TCRdb on the PCR reads, yielding one entry per CDR3 protein. The table lists around 470,000 distinct CDR3 sequences, 25% of them singletons, with around 0.78% in the top ten. The chain carries TRBV4-1 and TRBJ2-7; TRBD1 matches at 7 bases. The sequencing sample was made of naive CD8+ T cells from blood, with Jurkat cell RNA spiked in. Subset specified: FACS-sorted CD8+CD4-CCR7+CD45RA+ naive T cells. The clonotype was recovered from a human donor in good health. Some libraries in this study had Jurkat cell RNA spiked in. CDR3 region: CASSQGIGGQAGLWVQYF. The CDR3 DNA reads as TGCGCCAGCAGCCAAGGCATCGGAGGACAGGCGGGTCTTTGGGTACAGTACTTC.